The clone carrying this T cell receptor (beta chain) has more than one count but fewer than ten. What it recognizes is unknown. The sample comes from a study of glioma-infiltrating T cells. Study context: Samples included WHO grade II oligodendrogliomas or astrocytomas and initial-diagnosis grade IV glioblastomas. Dexamethasone exposure before glioma surgery was limited to six or fewer days.

CDR1 is LNHDA, CDR2 SQIVND, per germline (reference sequence). V gave up 4 bases and J gave up 1 base, with 16 bases separating them. The CDR3 loop spans 16 amino acids. The iRepertoire nested amplicon-rescue multiplex PCR amplified TCR alpha and beta CDR3s from RNA. One-step reverse transcription and amplification started from around 100-400 ng of tissue mRNA or PBMC total RNA. TCRdb analysed the multiplex PCR reads with MiXCR anew, one entry per CDR3 protein. The sample lists roughly 350,000 distinct CDR3 sequences; roughly 41% were seen once. Study results and caveats: Very few CDR3 sequences were shared between tissue and blood.

The sequenced sample was glioma tissue, nonneoplastic brain tissue, or PBMCs (not recorded which). The chain has TRBV19 and TRBJ1-1; TRBD1 is a possible D gene (5 bases). This receptor was identified in a human donor with low-grade glioma or glioblastoma, undergoing nonglioma brain surgery, or in good health (not recorded which). The CDR3 sequence is CASSTIAGTQNTEAFF. CDR3 bases: TGTGCCAGTAGTACTATTGCCGGGACCCAGAACACTGAAGCTTTCTTT.